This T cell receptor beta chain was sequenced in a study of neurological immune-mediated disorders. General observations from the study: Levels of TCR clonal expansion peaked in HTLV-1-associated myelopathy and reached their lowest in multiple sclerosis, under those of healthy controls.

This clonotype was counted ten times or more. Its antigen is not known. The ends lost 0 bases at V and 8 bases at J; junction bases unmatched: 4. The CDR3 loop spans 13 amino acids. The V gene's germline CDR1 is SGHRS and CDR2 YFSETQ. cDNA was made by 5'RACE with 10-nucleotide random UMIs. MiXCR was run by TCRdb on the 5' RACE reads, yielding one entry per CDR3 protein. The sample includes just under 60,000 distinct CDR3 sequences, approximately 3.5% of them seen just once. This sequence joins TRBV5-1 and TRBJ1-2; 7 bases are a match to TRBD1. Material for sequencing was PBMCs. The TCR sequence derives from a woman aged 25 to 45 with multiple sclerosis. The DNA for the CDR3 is TGCGCCAGCAGCTTGGAAGGGGGCAGAGGCTACACCTTC. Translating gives CASSLEGGRGYTF.